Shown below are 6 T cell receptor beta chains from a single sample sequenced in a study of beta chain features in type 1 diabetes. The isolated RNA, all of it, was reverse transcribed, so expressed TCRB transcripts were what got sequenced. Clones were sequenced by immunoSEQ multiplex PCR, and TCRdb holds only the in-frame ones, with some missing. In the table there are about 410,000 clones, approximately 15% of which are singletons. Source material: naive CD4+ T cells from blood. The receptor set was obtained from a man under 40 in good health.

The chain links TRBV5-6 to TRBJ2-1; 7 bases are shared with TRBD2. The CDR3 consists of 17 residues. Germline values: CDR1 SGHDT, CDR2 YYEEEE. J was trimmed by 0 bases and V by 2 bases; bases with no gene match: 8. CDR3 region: CASSFMTSSSSYNEQFF. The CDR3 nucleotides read TGTGCCAGCAGCTTTATGACTAGCTCAAGCTCCTACAATGAGCAGTTCTTC. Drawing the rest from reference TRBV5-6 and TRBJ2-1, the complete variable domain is DAGVTQSPTHLIKTRGQQVTLRCSPKSGHDTVSWYQQALGQGPQFIFQYYEEEERQRGNFPDRFSGHQFPNYSSELNVNALLLGDSALYLCASSFMTSSSSYNEQFFGPGTRLTVL.

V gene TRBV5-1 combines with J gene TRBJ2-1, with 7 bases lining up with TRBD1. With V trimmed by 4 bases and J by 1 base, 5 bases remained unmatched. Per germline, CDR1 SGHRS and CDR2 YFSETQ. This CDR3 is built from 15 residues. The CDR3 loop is CASSRETGSYNEQFF. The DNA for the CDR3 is TGCGCCAGCAGCCGAGAGACAGGGTCCTACAATGAGCAGTTCTTC. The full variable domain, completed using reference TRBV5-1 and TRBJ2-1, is KAGVTQTPRYLIKTRGQQVTLSCSPISGHRSVSWYQQTPGQGLQFLFEYFSETQRNKGNFPGRFSGRQFSNSRSEMNVSTLELGDSALYLCASSRETGSYNEQFFGPGTRLTVL.

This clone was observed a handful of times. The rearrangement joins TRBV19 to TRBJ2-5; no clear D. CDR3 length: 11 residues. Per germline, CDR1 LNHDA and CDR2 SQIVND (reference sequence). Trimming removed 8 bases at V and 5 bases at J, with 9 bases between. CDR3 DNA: TGTGCCAGTCAGGAGTCGGAGACCCAGTACTTC. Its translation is CASQESETQYF.

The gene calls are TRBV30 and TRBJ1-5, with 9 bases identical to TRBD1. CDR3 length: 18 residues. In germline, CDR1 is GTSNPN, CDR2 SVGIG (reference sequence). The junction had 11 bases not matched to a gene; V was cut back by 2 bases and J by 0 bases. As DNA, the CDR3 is TGTGCCTGGAGTCCTGGGACAGGGCGCTATTATAGCAATCAGCCCCAGCATTTT. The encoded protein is CAWSPGTGRYYSNQPQHF.

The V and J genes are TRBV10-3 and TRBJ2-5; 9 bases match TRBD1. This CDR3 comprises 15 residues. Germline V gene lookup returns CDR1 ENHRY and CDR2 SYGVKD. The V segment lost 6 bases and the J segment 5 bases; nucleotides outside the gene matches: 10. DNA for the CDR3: TGTGCCATCAGAGCCGGGACAGGGTTTGGGGAGACCCAGTACTTC. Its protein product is CAIRAGTGFGETQYF.

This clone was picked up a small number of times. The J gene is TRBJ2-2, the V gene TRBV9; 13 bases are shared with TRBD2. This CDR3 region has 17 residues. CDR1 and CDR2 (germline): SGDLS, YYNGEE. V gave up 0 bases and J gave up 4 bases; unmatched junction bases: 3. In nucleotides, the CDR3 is TGTGCCAGCAGCGTAGGGGGACTAGCGGGGACCACCGGGGAGCTGTTTTTT. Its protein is CASSVGGLAGTTGELFF.